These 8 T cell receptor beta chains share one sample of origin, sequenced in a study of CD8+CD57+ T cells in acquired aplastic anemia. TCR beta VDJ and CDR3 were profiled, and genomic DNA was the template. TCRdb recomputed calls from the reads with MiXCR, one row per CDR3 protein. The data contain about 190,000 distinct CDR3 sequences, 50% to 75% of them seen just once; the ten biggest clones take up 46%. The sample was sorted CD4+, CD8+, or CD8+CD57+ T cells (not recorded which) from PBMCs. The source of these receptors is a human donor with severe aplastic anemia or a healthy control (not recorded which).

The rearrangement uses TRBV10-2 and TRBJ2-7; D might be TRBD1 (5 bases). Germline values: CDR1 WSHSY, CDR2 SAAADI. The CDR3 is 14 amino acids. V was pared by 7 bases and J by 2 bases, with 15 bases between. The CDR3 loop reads CASTTWGSAYEQYF. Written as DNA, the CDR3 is TGCGCCAGCACTACGTGGGGCTCTGCCTACGAGCAGTACTTC.

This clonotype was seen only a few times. This chain's CDR3 is CASSPAGNQPQHF. DNA of the CDR3: TGTGCCAGCAGCCCGGCGGGCAATCAGCCCCAGCATTTT. The gene calls are TRBV14 and TRBJ1-5; D gene unclear. CDR1 is SGHDN and CDR2 is FVKESK in the germline V gene. This CDR3 comprises 13 residues. The V end was cut by 4 bases, the J end by 2 bases, with 6 bases between. The entire variable domain, with the rest obtained from reference TRBV14 and TRBJ1-5, is as follows: EAGVTQFPSHSVIEKGQTVTLRCDPISGHDNLYWYRRVMGKEIKFLLHFVKESKQDESGMPNNRFLAERTGGTYSTLKVQPAELEDSGVYFCASSPAGNQPQHFGDGTRLSIL.

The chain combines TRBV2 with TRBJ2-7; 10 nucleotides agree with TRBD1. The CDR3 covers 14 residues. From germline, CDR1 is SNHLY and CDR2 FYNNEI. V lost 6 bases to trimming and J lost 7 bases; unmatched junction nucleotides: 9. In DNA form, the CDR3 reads TGTGCCAGCAGGACGGGGACAGGGGCGGAGGAGCAGTACTTC. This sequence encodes CASRTGTGAEEQYF.

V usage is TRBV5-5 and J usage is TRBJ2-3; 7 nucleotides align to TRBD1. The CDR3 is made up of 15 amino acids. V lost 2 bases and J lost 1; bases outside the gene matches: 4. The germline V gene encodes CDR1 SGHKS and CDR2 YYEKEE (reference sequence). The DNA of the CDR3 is TGTGCCAGCAGCTTCAAAGGGACAGGCACAGATACGCAGTATTTT. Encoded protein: CASSFKGTGTDTQYF.

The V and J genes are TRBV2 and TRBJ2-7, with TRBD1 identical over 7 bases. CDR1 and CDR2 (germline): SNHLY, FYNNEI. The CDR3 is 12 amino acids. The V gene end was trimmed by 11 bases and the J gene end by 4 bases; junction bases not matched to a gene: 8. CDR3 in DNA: TGTGCCTGGACAGGACCACTTTACGAGCAGTACTTC. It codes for CAWTGPLYEQYF.

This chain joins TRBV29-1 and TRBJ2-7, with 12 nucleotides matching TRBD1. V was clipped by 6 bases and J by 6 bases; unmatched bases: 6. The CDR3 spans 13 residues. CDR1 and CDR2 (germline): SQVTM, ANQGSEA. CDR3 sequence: CSVVRDRGREQYF. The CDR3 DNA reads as TGCAGCGTCGTCCGGGACAGGGGGCGCGAGCAGTACTTC.

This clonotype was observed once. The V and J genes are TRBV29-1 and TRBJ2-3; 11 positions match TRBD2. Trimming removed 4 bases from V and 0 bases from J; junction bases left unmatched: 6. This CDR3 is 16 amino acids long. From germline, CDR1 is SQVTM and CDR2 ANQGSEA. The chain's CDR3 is CSVGRTSGSSTDTQYF. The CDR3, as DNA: TGCAGCGTTGGTCGGACTAGCGGGTCTAGCACAGATACGCAGTATTTT.

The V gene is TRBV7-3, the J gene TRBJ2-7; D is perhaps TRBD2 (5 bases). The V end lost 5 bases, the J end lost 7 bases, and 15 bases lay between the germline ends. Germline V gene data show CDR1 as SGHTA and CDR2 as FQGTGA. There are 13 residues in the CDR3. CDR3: CASSGGRGGEQYF. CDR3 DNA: TGTGCCAGCAGCGGTGGGCGAGGCGGGGAGCAGTACTTC.